Below, 18 T cell receptor beta chains from the same sample are listed, as sequenced in a study of identifying expanded T cells in peripheral blood. Repertoires were generated with immunoSEQ multiplex PCR, while TCRdb's copy carries only in-frame clones and drops some. The sample includes some 100,000 clones, 87% of them seen just once. Sequencing was done on a sample of blood. Receptors originate from a person aged 18 to 75 in good health.

The rearrangement uses TRBV18 and TRBJ2-5; D possibly uses TRBD1 or TRBD2 (5 bases each). V was trimmed by 3 bases and J by 2 bases, leaving 10 bases between them. The CDR3 spans 14 residues. Per germline, CDR1 KGHSH and CDR2 LQKENI. CDR3 coding DNA: TGTGCCAGCTCACCGGGGGAAATACAAGAGACCCAGTACTTC. Amino acids: CASSPGEIQETQYF.

This clone appeared a few times. This sequence joins TRBV30 and TRBJ2-3; tentative D call: TRBD2 (5 bases). The germline V gene encodes CDR1 GTSNPN and CDR2 SVGIG (reference sequence). The CDR3 loop spans 13 amino acids. V was trimmed by 3 bases and J by 3 bases, leaving 10 bases between them. CDR3 nucleotides: TGTGCCTGGAGCGGGGTTACGACAGATACGCAGTATTTT. It specifies CAWSGVTTDTQYF.

J is TRBJ2-5 and V is TRBV25-1; weak D call: TRBD2 (6 bases). The CDR3 is made up of 15 amino acids. The V gene lost 4 bases and the J gene lost 2 bases, with 14 bases spanning the gap. The V gene's germline CDR1 is MGHDK and CDR2 SYGVNS. The CDR3 loop is CASSGGSRGQETQYF. CDR3 nucleotides: TGTGCCAGCAGTGGGGGTAGCCGGGGGCAAGAGACCCAGTACTTC.

The V and J genes are TRBV7-9 and TRBJ1-1, with TRBD1 matching over 8 bases. CDR1 is SEHNR and CDR2 is FQNEAQ in the germline V gene (reference sequence). The CDR3 runs 14 residues. Trimming took 3 bases from V and 1 from J; bases not matched to a gene: 1. The CDR3, as DNA: TGTGCCAGCAGCTTCGGACAGGGGAACACTGAAGCTTTCTTT. It codes for CASSFGQGNTEAFF.

The DNA for the CDR3 is TGTGCCAGCAATTCATTCCAAGAGACCCAGTACTTC. It is translated as CASNSFQETQYF. The chain has TRBV6-5 and TRBJ2-5; D remains ambiguous. The length of the CDR3 is 12 residues. The V end was cut by 7 bases, the J end by 1 base, with 7 bases between. The germline V gene encodes CDR1 MNHEY and CDR2 SVGAGI.

The chain couples TRBV29-1 to TRBJ1-3, with D tentatively TRBD1 (6 bases). Trimming left V 1 base short and J 0 bases short, with 7 bases between. The germline gives CDR1 SQVTM, CDR2 ANQGSEA. The CDR3 sequence is 14 residues long. The chain's CDR3 is CSVEGGGSGNTIYF. CDR3 DNA: TGCAGCGTTGAAGGAGGGGGCTCTGGAAACACCATATATTTT.

This clone appeared a single time. This chain uses TRBV9 with TRBJ2-3; 9 bases agree with TRBD1. V lost 0 bases, J lost 7 bases, and 3 bases stayed unmatched. Germline values: CDR1 SGDLS, CDR2 YYNGEE. This CDR3 spans 14 amino acids. The CDR3 spells CASSVDRGLYTQYF. The DNA of the CDR3 is TGTGCCAGCAGCGTAGACAGGGGGCTTTATACGCAGTATTTT.

The CDR3 region is CASSTNTRGRVNDEKLFF. CDR3 sequence (DNA): TGTGCCAGCAGCACAAACACACGGGGGCGCGTAAATGATGAAAAACTGTTTTTT. The chain carries TRBV7-9 and TRBJ1-4; tentatively, D is TRBD1 (6 bases). The germline V gene encodes CDR1 SEHNR and CDR2 FQNEAQ (reference sequence). The ends were cut back, 5 bases at V and 6 bases at J, with 25 bases in the middle. The CDR3 sequence is 18 residues long.

Details on this clone: This sample includes further DNA sequences coding for the same CDR3. The rearrangement joins TRBV12-2 to TRBJ1-2; TRBD1, the D gene given by the table, was not confirmed from the DNA. TRBV12-2 constitutes a pseudogene. The CDR3 length is 15 residues. The CDR3 DNA reads TGTGCAAGTCGCTTTCCCGTGGCTGCTGGCTATGGCTACACCTTC. Translated, it gives CASRFPVAAGYGYTF.

The genes are TRBV14 and TRBJ2-3; D is uncertain. The CDR3 is 14 residues long. Trimming removed 4 bases at V and 4 bases at J, with 12 bases between. Germline V gene data show CDR1 as SGHDN and CDR2 as FVKESK. The CDR3 protein is CASSPRIRADTQYF. CDR3 nucleotides: TGTGCCAGCAGCCCTCGCATTCGGGCAGATACGCAGTATTTT.

On this clone itself: This same CDR3 is encoded by further DNA sequences in the sample. The chain combines TRBV5-1 with TRBJ2-7; 7 nucleotides align to TRBD1. V lost 4 bases to trimming and J lost 2 bases; unmatched junction nucleotides: 3. The CDR3 consists of 13 residues. Germline lookup yields CDR1 SGHRS and CDR2 YFSETQ. The chain's CDR3 is CASSLTGTYEQYF. The CDR3, as DNA: TGCGCCAGCAGCCTGACAGGGACCTACGAGCAGTACTTC.

The table lists this clone with a count of one. The J gene is TRBJ1-1, the V gene TRBV10-3; TRBD1 matches at 8 bases. After removal of 10 bases from V and 2 bases from J, the junction contained 9 bases not matched to a gene. The CDR3 sequence is 14 residues long. Germline CDR1 ENHRY, CDR2 SYGVKD. The CDR3 loop is CATSLDRGNTEAFF. Written as DNA, the CDR3 is TGTGCCACCTCCCTCGACAGGGGCAACACTGAAGCTTTCTTT.

The chain carries TRBV11-2 and TRBJ2-7; D uncertain. The germline V and J ends were trimmed by 5 bases and 5 bases, with 13 bases remaining between them. The CDR3 extends over 13 amino acids. The germline CDR1 and CDR2 sequences are SGHAT and FQNNGV. The CDR3 DNA reads as TGTGCCAGCAGCCCCACGGGTCGGGACGAGCAGTACTTC. It specifies CASSPTGRDEQYF.

The chain's CDR3 is CASSQDFGRLLHNEQFF. CDR3 nucleotides: TGTGCCAGCAGCCAAGATTTCGGGCGGCTCCTCCACAATGAGCAGTTCTTC. The chain recombines TRBV14 with TRBJ2-1; no reliable D call. The CDR3 consists of 17 residues. CDR1 SGHDN and CDR2 FVKESK come from the germline V gene. Trimming took 0 bases from V and 5 from J, leaving 17 bases between them.

The rearrangement uses TRBV10-2 and TRBJ1-1; TRBD1 is a possible D gene (5 bases). Germline CDR1 and CDR2: WSHSY and SAAADI. The ends were cut back, 8 bases at V and 7 bases at J, with 17 bases in the middle. The CDR3 spans 13 residues. The CDR3: CASGHGTGVEAFF. The CDR3 region has the DNA TGCGCCAGCGGGCATGGGACGGGAGTTGAAGCTTTCTTT.

The rearrangement uses TRBV27 and TRBJ1-2, with a weak D call TRBD1 (5 bases). The CDR3 has 13 residues. In germline, CDR1 is MNHEY, CDR2 SMNVEV (reference sequence). V shed 11 bases and J shed 4 bases, with 17 bases lying between them. CDR3 in amino acids: CAASNDRGYGYTF. As DNA, the CDR3 is TGTGCCGCCTCAAATGATAGGGGCTATGGCTACACCTTC.

The sample holds one count of this clone. The V gene is TRBV4-1, the J gene TRBJ2-7, with TRBD2 matching 12 bases. The V gene end was trimmed by 0 bases and the J gene end by 4 bases; junction bases not matched to a gene: 7. CDR1 is MGHRA and CDR2 is YSYEKL in the germline V gene. There are 17 residues in the CDR3. In DNA form, the CDR3 reads TGCGCCAGCAGCCAAGAAACTAGCGGGGGGCCAGGGTACGAGCAGTACTTC. It codes for CASSQETSGGPGYEQYF.

The genes are TRBV7-8 and TRBJ2-7; D is ambiguous. Trimming removed 4 bases from V and 0 bases from J, with 16 bases in between. Germline values: CDR1 SGHVS, CDR2 FQNEAQ. This CDR3 has 16 residues. CDR3: CASSWTAQPFSYEQYF. In DNA form, the CDR3 reads TGTGCCAGCAGCTGGACCGCACAGCCTTTCTCCTACGAGCAGTACTTC.